The text below deals with one T cell receptor beta chain. The antigen remains undetermined. This record comes from a study of blood T cells in healthy people across ages. Study-wide results and limits: Measured against age, TCR beta diversity per million T cells decreased in a roughly linear manner.

The second PCR ran about 6 to 12 cycles with a sample-barcoded 5' primer and J-beta primers. Each CDR3 protein is one row after TCRdb ran MiXCR on the 5' RACE reads. Here the sample spans around 900,000 distinct CDR3 sequences, roughly 50% being singletons. Material: blood. This sequence was found in a woman aged 60-75 years in good health.

CDR3 in amino acids: CASSPYRQGQETQYF. The CDR3 DNA reads as TGTGCCAGCTCACCATACCGACAGGGCCAAGAGACCCAGTACTTC. V gene TRBV18 combines with J gene TRBJ2-5; 7 bases line up with TRBD1. CDR1 and CDR2 from the germline V gene are KGHSH and LQKENI. This CDR3 has 15 residues. With 2 bases clipped from V and 1 base from J, the junction kept 4 bases outside the gene matches.